One sample yielded the 31 T cell receptor beta chains listed below, sequenced in a study of T cell responses to AZD1222 COVID-19 vaccine. Produced via immunoSEQ multiplex PCR; TCRdb's table is partial and in-frame only. The sample carries some 150,000 clones, about 88% recorded once. The sample here was peripheral blood, taken after recovery from COVID-19. These receptors came from an adult who had recovered from COVID-19.

J is TRBJ2-7 and V is TRBV5-1; no reliable D call. CDR3 size: 13 residues. Per the germline V gene, CDR1 is SGHRS and CDR2 is YFSETQ. V dropped 5 bases and J dropped 1 base, with 10 bases sitting between them. CDR3 region: CASRIGLSYEQYF. As DNA, the CDR3 is TGCGCCAGCAGAATCGGGCTGTCCTACGAGCAGTACTTC.

The gene calls are TRBV11-2 and TRBJ1-5; TRBD1 aligns across 9 bases. V was clipped by 5 bases and J by 6 bases; unmatched bases: 8. The CDR3 loop spans 15 amino acids. The germline CDR1 and CDR2 sequences are SGHAT and FQNNGV. The CDR3 loop reads CASSRGTGFGQPQHF. CDR3 nucleotides: TGTGCCAGCAGCCGGGGGACAGGGTTCGGTCAGCCCCAGCATTTT.

The J gene is TRBJ1-1, the V gene TRBV5-4; D gene ambiguous. The CDR3 is made up of 13 amino acids. Per the germline V gene, CDR1 is SGHNT and CDR2 is YYREEE (reference sequence). Trimming stripped 0 bases from V and 1 base from J, with 4 bases between. The CDR3 nucleotides read TGTGCCAGCAGCTTGGCAGGGAACACTGAAGCTTTCTTT. Its protein is CASSLAGNTEAFF.

V and J are TRBV16 and TRBJ2-7; 10 bases line up with TRBD1. The CDR3 is made up of 17 amino acids. The germline V gene has CDR1 KGHSY and CDR2 FQNENV. The J segment lost 3 bases and the V segment lost 4 bases, leaving 12 bases of the junction unmatched. Here the CDR3 DNA reads TGTGCCAGCAGCCCTATAGCCTGGGACAGGGGCTACTACGAGCAGTACTTC. Its protein product is CASSPIAWDRGYYEQYF.

Here the CDR3 reads CASSQDLAQLTGYGYTF. As DNA, the CDR3 is TGTGCCAGCAGCCAAGATCTGGCACAGCTGACCGGCTATGGCTACACCTTC. J is TRBJ1-2 and V is TRBV4-2; D is unclear. Germline CDR1 reads LGHNA; CDR2 reads YNFKEQ. The CDR3 contains 17 residues. V shed 0 bases and J shed 4 bases, with 18 bases lying between them.

The V and J genes are TRBV11-3 and TRBJ1-1; possibly TRBD1 for D (6 bases). V was cut by 1 base and J by 6 bases, with 24 bases left in between. Germline assignment: CDR1 SGHNT and CDR2 YENEEA. CDR3 length: 18 residues. The CDR3 loop is CASSLGPSRKGGAAEAFF. CDR3 DNA sequence: TGTGCCAGCAGCTTAGGGCCCTCCCGAAAGGGGGGGGCGGCTGAAGCTTTCTTT.

The chain links TRBV7-3 to TRBJ1-2; unclear D gene. This CDR3 has 13 amino acids. V lost 3 bases to trimming and J lost 1 base, with 6 bases between them. Germline CDR1 SGHTA, CDR2 FQGTGA. The CDR3 here is CASSLDGNYGYTF. The CDR3 nucleotides are TGTGCCAGCAGCTTGGACGGTAACTATGGCTACACCTTC. Using reference TRBV7-3 and TRBJ1-2 for the parts outside the CDR3, the full variable domain is GAGVSQTPSNKVTEKGKYVELRCDPISGHTALYWYRQSLGQGPEFLIYFQGTGAADDSGLPNDRFFAVRPEGSVSTLKIQRTERGDSAVYLCASSLDGNYGYTFGSGTRLTVV.

This clone was counted between two and nine times. This rearrangement joins TRBV5-8 to TRBJ1-1, with 11 bases identical to TRBD1. CDR1 is SGHTS, CDR2 YDEGEE, per germline. The CDR3 runs 15 residues. The V segment lost 3 bases and the J segment 5 bases; nucleotides outside the gene matches: 6. DNA of the CDR3: TGTGCCAGCAGCTGGGACGGACAGGGGGCTACTGAAGCTTTCTTT. Its protein product is CASSWDGQGATEAFF.

DNA of the CDR3: TGTGCCAGCAGCTCCGGAACGGGGAATCAGCCCCAGCATTTT. Translating gives CASSSGTGNQPQHF. The rearrangement joins TRBV5-4 to TRBJ1-5; D unclear. The germline V gene encodes CDR1 SGHNT and CDR2 YYREEE (reference sequence). Deletions cut 3 bases from V and 4 bases from J, with 11 bases between. There are 14 residues in the CDR3.

The chain combines TRBV5-5 with TRBJ2-5, with D tentatively TRBD1 or TRBD2 (5 bases each). With 5 bases removed from V and 2 bases from J, the gap between germline ends came to 13 bases. CDR3 length equals 14 residues. Germline V gene sequence: CDR1 SGHKS, CDR2 YYEKEE (reference sequence). CDR3 sequence (DNA): TGTGCCAGCAGGGGACGGCTGATTCAAGAGACCCAGTACTTC. Translating gives CASRGRLIQETQYF.

The chain uses TRBV10-2 and TRBJ2-7; D unclear. Germline V gives CDR1 WSHSY, CDR2 SAAADI. Deletions cut 0 bases from V and 5 bases from J, with 26 bases between. The CDR3 extends over 19 amino acids. As DNA, the CDR3 is TGCGCCAGCAGTGAGTCTGAACCGGGTTCGTGGCGCCTGAATAACGAGCAGTACTTC. The encoded protein is CASSESEPGSWRLNNEQYF.

The chain is built from TRBV5-4 and TRBJ1-5; D gene ambiguous. The CDR3 has 14 amino acids. The germline V gene has CDR1 SGHNT and CDR2 YYREEE (reference sequence). V lost 3 bases to trimming and J lost 1 base, with 8 bases between them. CDR3 sequence (DNA): TGTGCCAGCAGCTCCGACAAGAGCAATCAGCCCCAGCATTTT. Translated, it gives CASSSDKSNQPQHF.

The rearrangement uses TRBV10-3 and TRBJ1-2, with TRBD1 matching over 9 bases. Germline lookup yields CDR1 ENHRY and CDR2 SYGVKD. The CDR3 totals 16 residues. V lost 0 bases, J lost 14 bases, and 16 bases stayed unmatched. The DNA for the CDR3 is TGTGCCATCAGTGAGTCGGGACAGGGAGGGGTCCCCTCGAAGACCTTC. Its protein is CAISESGQGGVPSKTF.

The chain carries TRBV11-2 and TRBJ1-2; D gene ambiguous. The V gene's germline CDR1 is SGHAT and CDR2 FQNNGV. Trimming shortened V by 4 bases and J by 4 bases, and 16 bases separated the two germline ends. The CDR3 extends over 15 amino acids. The chain's CDR3 is CASSSPIGRFYGYTF. CDR3 DNA sequence: TGTGCCAGCAGCTCCCCTATTGGCAGGTTCTATGGCTACACCTTC.

The chain carries TRBV13 and TRBJ1-2; 8 positions agree with TRBD1. Germline-derived CDR1 and CDR2 are PRHDT and FYEKMQ (reference sequence). V shed 5 bases, J shed 6 bases, and the junction held 5 bases outside the gene matches. The CDR3 covers 13 residues. The CDR3 is CASSLDRVNGYTF. The CDR3 nucleotides are TGTGCCAGCAGCCTGGACAGGGTCAATGGCTACACCTTC.

CDR3 residues: CASSFVGRGVTEAFF. CDR3 DNA sequence: TGTGCCAGCAGCTTTGTCGGGCGAGGAGTCACTGAAGCTTTCTTT. The chain uses TRBV13 and TRBJ1-1; D is unclear. This CDR3 region has 15 residues. Trimming left V 3 bases short and J 4 bases short, with 15 bases between. Germline CDR1 reads PRHDT; CDR2 reads FYEKMQ (reference sequence).

This clone was seen only once. The genes are TRBV5-1 and TRBJ1-4, with 12 bases matching TRBD1. With 4 bases clipped from V and 8 bases from J, the junction kept 3 bases outside the gene matches. The CDR3 extends over 14 amino acids. CDR1 and CDR2 (germline): SGHRS, YFSETQ. CDR3 residues: CASSRDRGLEKLFF. CDR3 sequence (DNA): TGCGCCAGCAGCCGGGACAGGGGGCTAGAAAAACTGTTTTTT. Drawing the rest from reference TRBV5-1 and TRBJ1-4, the complete variable domain is KAGVTQTPRYLIKTRGQQVTLSCSPISGHRSVSWYQQTPGQGLQFLFEYFSETQRNKGNFPGRFSGRQFSNSRSEMNVSTLELGDSALYLCASSRDRGLEKLFFGSGTQLSVL.

The chain employs TRBV29-1 and TRBJ2-7, with D perhaps TRBD1 (5 bases). Germline lookup yields CDR1 SQVTM and CDR2 ANQGSEA. The CDR3 covers 12 residues. The V gene lost 3 bases and the J gene lost 7 bases, with 13 bases spanning the gap. The CDR3 spells CSVEYRLGEQYF. The DNA for the CDR3 is TGCAGCGTTGAGTACAGGTTGGGGGAGCAGTACTTC.

The chain carries TRBV6-5 and TRBJ2-5; D may match TRBD1 or TRBD2 (5 bases each). From germline, CDR1 is MNHEY and CDR2 SVGAGI. Trimming shortened V by 8 bases and J by 5 bases, and 15 bases separated the two germline ends. This CDR3 region has 13 residues. CDR3 sequence reads: CASAGSWGETQYF. As DNA, the CDR3 is TGTGCCAGCGCCGGGTCGTGGGGGGAGACCCAGTACTTC.

CDR3 region: CASSQALRYEQYF. CDR3 bases: TGCGCCAGCAGCCAAGCCCTGAGATACGAGCAGTACTTC. This chain links TRBV4-1 with TRBJ2-7; D remains unclear. The CDR3 contains 13 residues. V shed 1 base and J shed 4 bases, with 8 bases lying between them. CDR1 is MGHRA, CDR2 YSYEKL, per germline.

V gene TRBV11-2 combines with J gene TRBJ2-3, with 7 bases identical to TRBD1. The CDR3 covers 17 residues. J lost 3 bases, V lost 5 bases, and 14 bases had no gene match. Per the germline V gene, CDR1 is SGHAT and CDR2 is FQNNGV. CDR3 coding DNA: TGTGCCAGCAGCAATAGCAGACAGGGTTTGAGTACAGATACGCAGTATTTT. It encodes CASSNSRQGLSTDTQYF.

The CDR3 here is CASSYRPRGRNEKLFF. The DNA of the CDR3 is TGTGCCAGCAGCTACCGGCCAAGGGGGCGAAATGAAAAACTGTTTTTT. The chain links TRBV6-6 to TRBJ1-4, with 7 bases lining up with TRBD1. Germline CDR1 and CDR2: MNHNY and SVGAGI (reference sequence). This CDR3 contains 16 residues. V lost 6 bases and J lost 5; bases outside the gene matches: 12.

This rearrangement joins TRBV14 to TRBJ1-2, with D unresolved. Per germline, CDR1 SGHDN and CDR2 FVKESK. V shed 1 base and J shed 7 bases, with 7 bases lying between them. The CDR3 is 12 amino acids. CDR3 residues: CASSQGETGYTF. The CDR3 DNA is TGTGCCAGCAGCCAAGGGGAGACTGGCTACACCTTC.

The chain employs TRBV5-1 and TRBJ2-1; D remains unclear. Trimming pared 1 base from V and 10 bases from J, leaving 12 bases between. The germline CDR1 and CDR2 sequences are SGHRS and YFSETQ. This CDR3 is 13 amino acids long. CDR3 nucleotide sequence: TGCGCCAGCAGCTTGCCGAAGGTGGGGGAGCAGTTCTTC. The encoded protein is CASSLPKVGEQFF. The full variable domain, completed using reference TRBV5-1 and TRBJ2-1, is KAGVTQTPRYLIKTRGQQVTLSCSPISGHRSVSWYQQTPGQGLQFLFEYFSETQRNKGNFPGRFSGRQFSNSRSEMNVSTLELGDSALYLCASSLPKVGEQFFGPGTRLTVL.

This chain links TRBV7-2 with TRBJ2-5; 8 positions agree with TRBD1. The CDR3 length is 14 residues. V lost 3 bases, J lost 5 bases, and 5 bases stayed unmatched. Germline values: CDR1 SGHTA, CDR2 FQGNSA. CDR3 in amino acids: CASSLGTGWETQYF. For the CDR3, the DNA is TGTGCCAGCAGCTTGGGGACAGGTTGGGAGACCCAGTACTTC.

The chain joins TRBV28 to TRBJ1-2; D remains unclear. CDR3 size: 12 residues. Germline V gives CDR1 MDHEN, CDR2 SYDVKM. Trimming removed 3 bases at V and 5 bases at J, with 7 bases between. The CDR3 DNA is TGTGCCAGCAGTTTTAGGGATTATGGCTACACCTTC. As protein: CASSFRDYGYTF.

The CDR3 DNA is TGTGCCAGCAGCGTACGAGCGGGGCAGAACACCGGGGAGCTGTTTTTT. Translating it yields CASSVRAGQNTGELFF. The chain has TRBV9 and TRBJ2-2; 7 nucleotides line up with TRBD2. The J segment lost 1 base and the V segment lost 1 base, leaving 4 bases of the junction unmatched. This CDR3 comprises 16 residues. The germline gives CDR1 SGDLS, CDR2 YYNGEE.

The rearrangement joins TRBV6-5 to TRBJ1-4, with a tentative D call TRBD1 (5 bases). CDR3 size: 15 residues. V lost 5 bases and J 2 bases, leaving 12 bases between the germline ends. The germline V gene encodes CDR1 MNHEY and CDR2 SVGAGI. CDR3 DNA sequence: TGTGCCAGCAGTCCCAGGCAGGGTACTAATGAAAAACTGTTTTTT. Protein product: CASSPRQGTNEKLFF.

This chain uses TRBV4-1 with TRBJ2-7; D not certain. Germline CDR1 is MGHRA and CDR2 is YSYEKL. This CDR3 contains 14 residues. Deletions cut 1 base from V and 2 bases from J, with 9 bases between. The CDR3 DNA reads TGCGCCAGCAGCCAAGTCGGCAAAACCTACGAGCAGTACTTC. It encodes CASSQVGKTYEQYF.

This chain links TRBV27 with TRBJ2-7, with D unresolved. The V gene's germline CDR1 is MNHEY and CDR2 SMNVEV (reference sequence). The CDR3 consists of 9 residues. Trimming removed 6 bases at V and 10 bases at J, with 7 bases between. CDR3: CASSQVQYF. The CDR3 bases are TGTGCCAGCAGCCAAGTACAGTACTTC.

This sequence joins TRBV7-8 and TRBJ2-6; D may be TRBD1 or TRBD2 (5 bases each). The CDR3 has 13 residues. Trimming left V 6 bases short and J 4 bases short, with 7 bases between. The germline V gene encodes CDR1 SGHVS and CDR2 FQNEAQ. This CDR3 reads CASRRDGANVLTF. The CDR3 DNA follows: TGTGCCAGCAGGAGGGACGGGGCCAACGTCCTGACTTTC.